This entry is about one T cell receptor beta chain. Its cognate antigen is unknown. A much larger clone is a single base away; this may be a read error. Unsorted bulk tissue (roughly 17-34 mg) underwent RNA and DNA co-extraction. These patients lived with chronic HBV infection and had never been treated. This record belongs to a study of tumor-infiltrating lymphocytes in primary liver carcinoma. Study-wide background: Men as well as women, aged 30 to 69 years, made up the patients.

Study-level findings and limits: A significantly higher top-250-clone fraction was found in tumors than in blood (p = 0.039).

The authors made TCR beta cDNA from around 500 ng total RNA with a constant-region primer. Researchers made the TCR beta libraries by running three nested multiplex PCR rounds with slightly modified ARM-PCR. The study ran its first two PCR rounds for roughly 10 cycles each, using TRBV1-TRBV30 forward primers and a C-beta reverse primer. TCRdb re-called the multiplex PCR reads through MiXCR, storing one row per CDR3 protein. The table lists around 80,000 distinct CDR3 sequences, approximately 77% of them singletons. CDR1 is SGHRS and CDR2 is YFSETQ in the germline V gene. With V trimmed by 4 bases and J by 6 bases, 10 bases remained unmatched. The length of the CDR3 is 15 residues.

The J gene is TRBJ1-2, the V gene TRBV5-1; TRBD1 agrees at 9 bases. This sequence originates from a man aged 35-49 years with primary liver carcinoma and hepatitis B virus infection. The specimen was liver tumor tissue from sampling region 1. Subset indicated: tumor region T1, superior pole. CDR3 sequence (DNA): TGCGCCAGCAGCCTTCGCGGACAGGGGATTCATGGCTACACCTTC. As protein: CASSLRGQGIHGYTF. The full variable domain, rest sourced from reference TRBV5-1 and TRBJ1-2, is KAGVTQTPRYLIKTRGQQVTLSCSPISGHRSVSWYQQTPGQGLQFLFEYFSETQRNKGNFPGRFSGRQFSNSRSEMNVSTLELGDSALYLCASSLRGQGIHGYTFGSGTRLTVV.